This is a list of T cell receptor beta chains from one sample in a study of T cell changes during pregnancy in multiple sclerosis. The protocol was immunoSEQ multiplex PCR, while the TCRdb copy is restricted to in-frame clones and leaves out a portion. The data show around 40,000 clones, around 90% seen once. The source was CD4+ T cells from peripheral blood mononuclear cells, collected in the third trimester of pregnancy. Every receptor here comes from a female donor with multiple sclerosis, enrolled in a pregnancy study. The CDR3 runs from the conserved cysteine through the conserved F or W. Each record gives: V gene, D gene, clone size, J gene, CDR3 DNA, CDR3 protein. A D gene is named only where the DNA matches it firmly. Clone size is not always given. Where it is, it says once, few, many or a class for expanded clones.

>TRBV28|TRBD1|.|TRBJ1-1
TGTGCCAGCAGACAGACAGGGTTGACTGAAGCTTTCTTT
CASRQTGLTEAFF
>TRBV4-1|.|.|TRBJ2-1
TGCGCCAGCTCAAGAGGAGAGCGGGAGCAGTTCTTC
CASSRGEREQFF
>TRBV27|.|.|TRBJ1-2
TGTGCCAGCAGTTCCGCCGGGTTGGACTATGGCTACACCTTC
CASSSAGLDYGYTF
>TRBV2|.|.|TRBJ1-1
TGTGCCAGCAGTGAACTTCCGGGGACTGAAGCTTTCTTT
CASSELPGTEAFF
>TRBV28|TRBD1|.|TRBJ1-1
TGTGCCAGCAGTTCGGCACAGGGGCAGAACACTGAAGCTTTCTTT
CASSSAQGQNTEAFF
>TRBV28|TRBD1|few|TRBJ1-2
TGTGCCAGCAGTCCCCCGGACAGGTACTACACCTTC
CASSPPDRYYTF
>TRBV2|TRBD2|.|TRBJ2-7
TGTGCCAGCAGTGAATTCCCGGGACTAGCGGGAGAATCCGTCGAGCAGTACTTC
CASSEFPGLAGESVEQYF
>TRBV18|TRBD1|few|TRBJ2-1
TGTGCCAGCTCACCCAGAGAACAGGGGGCGCAGGGGAGTGAGCAGTTCTTC
CASSPREQGAQGSEQFF
>TRBV11-2|.|few|TRBJ1-5
TGTGCCAGCAGCTTAGGGGCAGGGAATCAGCCCCAGCATTTT
CASSLGAGNQPQHF
>TRBV7-9|.|.|TRBJ2-2
TGTGCCAGCAGCGGGCGCCGACGGAACGACGACACCGGGGAGCTGTTTTTT
CASSGRRRNDDTGELFF
>TRBV5-1|.|.|TRBJ1-5
TGCGCCAGCAGTCCTGGGAGGTCCGATAGCAATCAGCCCCAGCATTTT
CASSPGRSDSNQPQHF
>TRBV2|TRBD1|.|TRBJ1-1
TGTGCCAGCAGGATACAGGGGCGACGTGAAGCTTTCTTT
CASRIQGRREAFF
>TRBV30|.|.|TRBJ1-6
TGTGCCTGGATGGGAGAAACTAATTCACCCCTCCACTTT
CAWMGETNSPLHF
>TRBV28|TRBD2|.|TRBJ2-3
TGTGCCAGCATCCTTAGCGGGAGAACAGATACGCAGTATTTT
CASILSGRTDTQYF
>TRBV7-9|.|few|TRBJ1-4
TGTGCCAGCAGCTTAGGCCAGTATGAAAAACTGTTTTTT
CASSLGQYEKLFF
>TRBV18|TRBD2|.|TRBJ2-1
TGTGCCAGCTCACCTCGACTAGCGAGGAATGAGCAGTTCTTC
CASSPRLARNEQFF
>TRBV12-2|.|.|TRBJ2-1
TGTGCAAGTCGCCCCGCCTGGGCTAGCGGGAGGGCCCATGAGCAGTTCTTC
CASRPAWASGRAHEQFF
>TRBV14|TRBD2|.|TRBJ2-1
TGTGCCAGCAGCCAATTAAGCGGGGCGGTCTTCGATGAGCAGTTCTTC
CASSQLSGAVFDEQFF
>TRBV4-1|TRBD1|.|TRBJ2-7
TGCGCCAGCAGCCAAGAAGGGGACAGGGGCGAGCAGTACTTC
CASSQEGDRGEQYF
>TRBV4-1|.|.|TRBJ2-5
TGCGCCAGCAGAGACTCAGCCCTCCAAGAGACCCAGTACTTC
CASRDSALQETQYF
>TRBV7-9|.|.|TRBJ1-1
TGTGCCAGCAGCTTTGACCAGGGAAGGAACTCTGAAGCTTTCTTT
CASSFDQGRNSEAFF
>TRBV2|TRBD1|few|TRBJ1-2
TGTGCCAGCAGTGAGGACCTAGCAGGGGGCTATGGCTACACCTTC
CASSEDLAGGYGYTF
>TRBV19|TRBD2|.|TRBJ2-1
TGTGCCAGTAGTCTTCTAGCGGGGTTGTACAATGAGCAGTTCTTC
CASSLLAGLYNEQFF
>TRBV27|.|.|TRBJ2-1
TGTGCCAGCAGTCTCAGGGGAGGGGTCAATGAGCAGTTCTTC
CASSLRGGVNEQFF
>TRBV12-5|.|.|TRBJ2-5
TGTGCTAGTGGTTTGGTAGGAGGGCTGGAGACCCAGTACTTC
CASGLVGGLETQYF
>TRBV6-1|.|.|TRBJ2-7
TGTGCCAGCGTCCCTCCCACTTTCACCTACGAGCAGTACTTC
CASVPPTFTYEQYF
>TRBV19|TRBD1|.|TRBJ2-7
TGTGCCAGTAGTCTAATGGGACAGGGTACCTACGAGCAGTACTTC
CASSLMGQGTYEQYF
>TRBV7-2|TRBD1|.|TRBJ1-1
TGTGCCAGCAAAAGACAGGGGACGAACACTGAAGCTTTCTTT
CASKRQGTNTEAFF
>TRBV11-2|.|.|TRBJ1-5
TGTGCCAGCAGCTTCTCTCAGCCCCAGCATTTT
CASSFSQPQHF
>TRBV6-6|.|.|TRBJ2-7
TGTGCCAGCAGCACAGGGACTACCTACGAGCAGTACTTC
CASSTGTTYEQYF
>TRBV18|.|.|TRBJ1-1
TGTGCCAGCTCACCCTCATCGACGGGGCGGGGAACTGAAGCTTTCTTT
CASSPSSTGRGTEAFF
>TRBV2|.|.|TRBJ1-5
TGTGCCAGCAGGGAGGACGGGAATCAGCCCCAGCATTTT
CASREDGNQPQHF
>TRBV6-1|.|.|TRBJ2-7
TGTGCCAGCAGTGAAGAGTTCCGCAGGGTCACCTACGAGCAGTACTTC
CASSEEFRRVTYEQYF
>TRBV6-5|TRBD1|.|TRBJ1-1
TGTGCCAGCAGTTCGAAGACAGGGGAGTGGACTGAAGCTTTCTTT
CASSSKTGEWTEAFF
>TRBV14|.|.|TRBJ1-4
TGTGCCAGCAGCCGGACAGTTTTGGAAAAACTGTTTTTT
CASSRTVLEKLFF
>TRBV19|.|.|TRBJ2-2
TGTGCCAGTAGCCCCGCCTCGACAGTTTCAACCGGGGAGCTGTTTTTT
CASSPASTVSTGELFF
>TRBV4-2|TRBD1|.|TRBJ2-7
TGTGCCAGCAGCCCCGGACAGGGGGGTGGGTACGAGCAGTACTTC
CASSPGQGGGYEQYF
>TRBV4-3|TRBD2|.|TRBJ2-3
TGCGCCAGCAGCCAAGGGACTAGCGGGAGGTCCGAAGATACGCAGTATTTT
CASSQGTSGRSEDTQYF
>TRBV11-2|TRBD1|.|TRBJ1-1
TGTGCCAGCAGCTCTTCCGGGACAGGGGGCACTGAAGCTTTCTTT
CASSSSGTGGTEAFF
>TRBV27|.|.|TRBJ1-1
TGTGCCAGCAGTTTTAACGAGGCGAACACTGAAGCTTTCTTT
CASSFNEANTEAFF
>TRBV10-2|TRBD2|.|TRBJ2-1
TGCGCCAGCATGGAGGCGGGAGGGCCTAATGAGCAGTTCTTC
CASMEAGGPNEQFF
>TRBV10-3|.|.|TRBJ1-1
TGTGCCATCAGTCTCTCCAGGGTTGAAACTGAAGCTTTCTTT
CAISLSRVETEAFF